Below, 2 T cell receptor beta chains from the same sample are listed, as sequenced in a study of Ad26.COV2.S vaccination and SARS-CoV-2 variants. TCRdb's table, derived via immunoSEQ multiplex PCR, lists solely in-frame clones and lacks some. In the table there are about 350,000 clones, approximately 85% of which are singletons. Treatment defined: 19 received Ad26.COV2.S at low or high dose, single or two shots; roughly five received placebo; per-sample allocation not given. Day 63 following the first vaccine or placebo injection was when the samples were taken. Sequencing used peripheral blood, obtained in a trial of Ad26.COV2.S vaccine versus placebo. Receptor source: a person between 18 and 59 years old who received the Ad26.COV2.S COVID-19 vaccine or a placebo.

This chain uses TRBV24-1 with TRBJ2-6; 12 bases line up with TRBD1. The V segment lost 5 bases and the J segment 2 bases; nucleotides outside the gene matches: 12. CDR1 is KGHDR, CDR2 SFDVKD, per germline. This CDR3 is 20 amino acids long. In DNA form, the CDR3 reads TGTGCCACCAGTGCCCGAGCCGGGACAGGGGGCGCAGCTGGGGCCAACGTCCTGACTTTC. It is translated as CATSARAGTGGAAGANVLTF.

The V call is TRBV29-1, the J call TRBJ2-7; no firm D call. Trimming cost V 2 bases and J 1 base, with 6 bases left between them. In germline, CDR1 is SQVTM, CDR2 ANQGSEA. The CDR3 loop spans 12 amino acids. CDR3: CSVEIRSYEQYF. The CDR3 coding sequence is TGCAGCGTTGAAATCCGATCCTACGAGCAGTACTTC.